The rows below give T cell receptor beta chains drawn from one sample of a study of T-cell reconstitution after alpha-beta-depleted transplantation in children. MiXCR, run by TCRdb on the PCR reads, gives a single entry per CDR3 protein. Of hundreds of thousands of distinct CDR3 sequences listed, around an eighth are singletons. This specimen consisted of PBMCs from the stem cell graft donor, obtained from the stem cell graft. These receptors were taken from a human donor who donated a stem cell graft to a child with combined immunodeficiency. Both conserved end residues are part of each CDR3. A D gene is named only where the DNA matches it firmly. A clone size is listed for some rows: how often the clone was seen (once, few, many), or a class if it is expanded.

cdr3_nt,cdr3_aa,v_call,d_call,j_call,clone_size
TGTGCCACCAGTGACCTTGCGAACCCAGGGGGACCCTACGAGCAGTACTTC,CATSDLANPGGPYEQYF,TRBV24-1,TRBD1,TRBJ2-7,NA
TGCAGCGTTGCACCAGGACAGTTTAACTTCGAGCAGTACTTC,CSVAPGQFNFEQYF,TRBV29-1,NA,TRBJ2-7,NA
TGCGCCAGCACCGGGACTGGAGGGATCAATGAGCAGTTCTTC,CASTGTGGINEQFF,TRBV5-1,NA,TRBJ2-1,few
TGCGCCAGCAGCTTGGTGAAGAACACTGAAGCTTTCTTT,CASSLVKNTEAFF,TRBV5-1,NA,TRBJ1-1,few
TGTGCCAGCAGCCAGGGACTTATCTACGAGCAGTACTTC,CASSQGLIYEQYF,TRBV14,NA,TRBJ2-7,NA
TGCGCCAGCAGCACCCAGCTAGCGGGAGTGATAGCAGATACGCAGTATTTT,CASSTQLAGVIADTQYF,TRBV5-1,TRBD2,TRBJ2-3,few
TGTGCCAGCAGCTCAATTAGCGGGAGCGCCTACCAAGAGACCCAGTACTTC,CASSSISGSAYQETQYF,TRBV7-2,TRBD2,TRBJ2-5,few
TGCGCCAGCAGCTTGGGGACCAGTATCTCCTACAATGAGCAGTTCTTC,CASSLGTSISYNEQFF,TRBV5-1,NA,TRBJ2-1,many
TGCGCCAGCAGGTATGAGGGAGGTGAGCAGTTCTTC,CASRYEGGEQFF,TRBV4-1,NA,TRBJ2-1,many
TGTGCCAGCAGCCTAGGTGGACTGCAACCCACCTACGAGCAGTACTTC,CASSLGGLQPTYEQYF,TRBV6-1,NA,TRBJ2-7,NA
TGCGCCAGCAGCCCCTCAGGCGACCCCGGCTACAATGAGCAGTTCTTC,CASSPSGDPGYNEQFF,TRBV4-3,NA,TRBJ2-1,NA
TGCAGTGCTAGCCACGGGACTAGCGGGATATCTAGCCAGTTCTTC,CSASHGTSGISSQFF,TRBV20-1,TRBD2,TRBJ2-1,few
TGCAGTGCTAGAACCCAGCGGGGGGCCTACGAGCAGTACTTC,CSARTQRGAYEQYF,TRBV20-1,TRBD2,TRBJ2-7,many
TGTGCCAGCAGCCCAGAAGGGACAGGGAGATACGAGCAGTACTTC,CASSPEGTGRYEQYF,TRBV28,TRBD1,TRBJ2-7,few
TGTGCCAGCAGCTCCGTCTCAGGGGGAGAGCAGTACTTC,CASSSVSGGEQYF,TRBV5-6,TRBD1,TRBJ2-7,NA
TGTGCCACCAGTGACCCGGGACAGGGGGCGAACGGGGAGCTGTTTTTT,CATSDPGQGANGELFF,TRBV24-1,TRBD1,TRBJ2-2,NA
TGTGCCACCGGGGGGGACCGCTCCTACGAGCAGTACTTC,CATGGDRSYEQYF,TRBV7-9,TRBD2,TRBJ2-7,NA
TGTGCCAGCAGTCCATCTGGGACAGGCGGTCCTAGCACAGATACGCAGTATTTT,CASSPSGTGGPSTDTQYF,TRBV13,TRBD1,TRBJ2-3,NA
TGTGCCAGCAGTTACAAAGGACCCAGCTCCTATAATTCACCCCTCCACTTT,CASSYKGPSSYNSPLHF,TRBV6-5,NA,TRBJ1-6,few
TGTGCCAGCAGCCCGGGGGGGGGAGGGAGGAACATTCAGTACTTC,CASSPGGGGRNIQYF,TRBV12-3/TRBV12-4,TRBD2,TRBJ2-4,NA
TGCAGTGCTAGAGTTCACCCCGAGGCAGGGATGAAAAACGAGCAGTACTTC,CSARVHPEAGMKNEQYF,TRBV20-1,NA,TRBJ2-7,few
TGTGCCAGCAGCTTTCCTAGAGTGGAGACCCAGTACTTC,CASSFPRVETQYF,TRBV7-2,NA,TRBJ2-5,few